Listed below are T cell receptor beta chains from one sample, sequenced in a study of T cell repertoires in cytomegalovirus infection. One entry per CDR3 protein results from TCRdb running MiXCR on the reads. The sample yields around 540,000 distinct CDR3 sequences, roughly a third seen once. These receptors' antigens are unknown. The sequencing here drew on cultured PBMCs, taken from culture after CMV antigen stimulation. The receptor set was obtained from a human donor in good health (CMV status not recorded). Some clones in this sample may be carry-over from other donors' samples. CDR3s include the opening cysteine and the closing phenylalanine or tryptophan. A D gene is named only where the DNA matches it firmly. The listing skips clone size in some rows; elsewhere it reads once, few, many or a size class.

D gene	V gene	J gene	CDR3 length	clone size	CDR3 protein	CDR3 DNA
-	TRBV4-3	TRBJ2-1	15	few	CASSPPTDPYNEQFF	TGCGCCAGCAGCCCGCCGACAGACCCCTACAATGAGCAGTTCTTC
TRBD2	TRBV27	TRBJ2-1	14	few	CASRGAGVGNEQFF	TGTGCCAGCAGGGGAGCGGGAGTGGGCAATGAGCAGTTCTTC
TRBD2	TRBV7-9	TRBJ2-1	19	few	CASSLSSGSGELPYNEQFF	TGTGCCAGCAGTCTAAGTAGCGGGAGTGGAGAATTACCGTACAATGAGCAGTTCTTC
TRBD1	TRBV7-6	TRBJ2-7	16	-	CASSPNPDRGIGEQYF	TGTGCCAGCAGCCCCAACCCGGACAGGGGTATCGGCGAGCAGTACTTC
-	TRBV19	TRBJ2-1	12	-	CASNRVYNEQFF	TGTGCCTCGAACAGGGTCTACAATGAGCAGTTCTTC
-	TRBV11-2	TRBJ2-2	15	few	CASSLVAWNTGELFF	TGTGCCAGCAGCTTAGTGGCTTGGAACACCGGGGAGCTGTTTTTT
-	TRBV27	TRBJ1-4	16	-	CASSRVYEGPNEKLFF	TGTGCCAGCAGCCGGGTGTATGAGGGACCTAATGAAAAACTGTTTTTT
-	TRBV6-2/TRBV6-3	TRBJ2-5	14	few	CASSYSGQEETQYF	TGTGCCAGCAGTTATTCTGGTCAGGAAGAGACCCAGTACTTC
-	TRBV20-1	TRBJ2-3	15	-	CSASSPGPGTDTQYF	TGCAGTGCTAGCTCCCCTGGCCCAGGCACAGATACGCAGTATTTT
TRBD2	TRBV4-2	TRBJ2-3	21	few	CASSLGIPLAGELPSTDTQYF	TGTGCCAGCAGCCTCGGGATCCCACTAGCGGGAGAGCTCCCAAGCACAGATACGCAGTATTTT
-	TRBV19	TRBJ1-1	11	few	CASSTLGEAFF	TGTGCCAGTAGTACCCTGGGAGAAGCTTTCTTT
-	TRBV6-5	TRBJ1-5	14	-	CASSYALGGQPQHF	TGTGCCAGCAGTTACGCCCTGGGCGGTCAGCCCCAGCATTTT
-	TRBV7-2	TRBJ2-5	14	many	CASSLGGTQETQYF	TGTGCCAGCAGCTTAGGAGGCACCCAAGAGACCCAGTACTTC
TRBD1	TRBV6-2/TRBV6-3	TRBJ1-1	13	-	CASRLTGRFEAFF	TGTGCCAGCAGATTGACAGGGCGCTTTGAAGCTTTCTTT
-	TRBV19	TRBJ2-1	14	-	CASSGGGPYNEQFF	TGTGCCAGTAGTGGCGGAGGGCCTTACAATGAGCAGTTCTTC
-	TRBV7-8	TRBJ1-5	14	-	CASSPGGGDQPQHF	TGTGCCAGCAGCCCCGGTGGGGGGGATCAGCCCCAGCATTTT
-	TRBV7-2	TRBJ2-1	19	many	CASSLRFYSYSHGGNEQFF	TGTGCCAGCAGCTTAAGGTTTTACAGCTATAGCCATGGGGGCAATGAGCAGTTCTTC
-	TRBV4-1	TRBJ1-1	17	once	CASSQDAGTGSNTEAFF	TGCGCCAGCAGCCAAGATGCGGGCACAGGGTCGAACACTGAAGCTTTCTTT
TRBD2	TRBV27	TRBJ2-3	16	few	CASSLGGGPRTDTQYF	TGTGCCAGCAGTTTGGGGGGGGGTCCGCGCACAGATACGCAGTATTTT
TRBD2	TRBV4-1	TRBJ2-1	13	-	CASSQPEGTREFF	TGCGCCAGCAGCCAACCCGAGGGGACTAGGGAGTTCTTC
-	TRBV19	TRBJ2-1	13	-	CASRELGRNEQFF	TGTGCCAGTAGGGAACTAGGTCGGAATGAGCAGTTCTTC
TRBD2	TRBV7-9	TRBJ2-1	16	many	CASSFSTSGSNNEQFF	TGTGCCAGCAGCTTCTCGACTAGCGGGTCTAACAATGAGCAGTTCTTC
-	TRBV7-9	TRBJ2-6	14	-	CASSREVGANVLTF	TGTGCCAGCTCCCGTGAGGTTGGGGCCAACGTCCTGACTTTC
TRBD2	TRBV7-2	TRBJ2-2	18	many	CASSFKRTSGANTGELFF	TGTGCCAGCAGCTTCAAACGAACTAGCGGGGCGAACACCGGGGAGCTGTTTTTT
TRBD2	TRBV6-2/TRBV6-3	TRBJ2-2	19	-	CASSFYLTSGRANTGELFF	TGTGCCAGCAGTTTCTACCTGACTAGCGGGAGGGCGAACACCGGGGAGCTGTTTTTT
-	TRBV5-1	TRBJ2-3	17	-	CASSPRPGGRSTDTQYF	TGCGCCAGCAGCCCCCGGCCTGGCGGCCGCTCCACAGATACGCAGTATTTT
TRBD2	TRBV7-6	TRBJ2-1	20	many	CASSFPQTSGRALLGNEQFF	TGTGCCAGCAGCTTTCCCCAGACTAGCGGGAGGGCCCTCCTGGGCAATGAGCAGTTCTTC
-	TRBV20-1	TRBJ2-2	12	-	CSATKITGELFF	TGCAGTGCTACGAAGATCACCGGGGAGCTGTTTTTT
-	TRBV6-2/TRBV6-3	TRBJ2-7	18	few	CASSPRVAEGNRGSGQYF	TGTGCCAGCAGTCCCAGGGTCGCGGAGGGCAACCGGGGAAGCGGGCAGTACTTC
TRBD1	TRBV6-2/TRBV6-3	TRBJ2-7	20	few	CASSYPSIGHVGQGSYEQYF	TGTGCCAGCAGTTATCCCAGCATTGGTCACGTCGGACAGGGATCGTACGAGCAGTACTTC
-	TRBV12-3/TRBV12-4	TRBJ2-3	14	few	CASGSSGVTDTQYF	TGTGCCAGCGGTTCTTCAGGGGTCACAGATACGCAGTATTTT
TRBD2	TRBV5-6	TRBJ2-7	15	few	CASSSGLGRSYEQYF	TGTGCCAGCAGCTCGGGACTAGGCCGATCCTACGAGCAGTACTTC